This T cell receptor (beta chain) was captured in a study of a mutant IDH1 vaccine in newly diagnosed glioma (dated by TCRdb to the early 2020s). Broadly, across the study: The approximately 30 treated patients were roughly 62% male and roughly 40% female, with a mean age of approximately 40 years. Prior to enrollment, patients had been given standard therapy consisting of radiotherapy alone, temozolomide alone, or radiochemotherapy with temozolomide, with the combination given to most patients. Six visits were used for peripheral blood collection: V03 (baseline), V05, V07, V10, V12 and V13. Longitudinal TCRB deep sequencing was done for some 25 treated patients, wherever samples were available for exploratory analyses.

Results the study describes overall, beyond this receptor: The authors stated that sample limitations prevented analyses of patient blood samples from being reproduced. Pseudoprogression seemed to be unrelated to changes in the top peripheral T cell clonotypes found by TCRB sequencing. Selection of PBMC samples for TCRB deep sequencing was based on availability. Immune responses induced by the vaccine were seen in roughly 95% of patients across multiple MHC alleles.

The protocol used for the library was the immunoSEQ multiplex PCR assay. Rearranged TCR beta chain sequences were amplified using the hsTCRB Kit according to the manufacturer's protocol. An Illumina MiSeq was used to sequence the TCRB libraries. Processing in the source paper ran as follows. Demultiplexing, trimming and gene mapping were performed with the kit vendor's proprietary platform. TCRdb's version of the immuneACCESS table is confined to in-frame rearrangements and falls short of the full clone set. An unresolved V gene accounts for under half of the shortfall where checked; the remainder is of unknown origin. V, J and clone size reflect that table, while D and trimming were determined from the DNA. For this sample the table gives some 50,000 clones, of which roughly 85% were detected only once. Approximately 2.5% of the sample is held by the ten biggest clonotypes. CDR1 SGHDT and CDR2 YYEEEE are derived from the germline V gene. V ends up 4 bases short and J 3 bases short, with an unmatched junction base count of 7. The CDR3 measures 15 amino acids from cysteine to phenylalanine. Just the 45-base CDR3 DNA is kept, in frame starting at base 1.

According to the study, the label for this sample's time point signals: baseline, week 1 (first vaccination visit). Taken with the paper, the label for treatment or condition translates to: pre-vaccination baseline after standard-of-care therapy. Donors had newly diagnosed WHO grade 3 or 4 IDH1-mutant astrocytomas with loss of nuclear ATRX. The samples were drawn from NOA16, a multicentre, single-arm, open-label phase I trial in Germany that tested a mutant IDH1 peptide vaccine in humans for the first time. For immunogenicity testing, the blood drawn at visit V03 was used as the baseline sample. Genomic DNA for TCRB sequencing was extracted from EDTA blood using the DNeasy Blood and Tissue Kit. As for this clone: Its specific antigen is unknown. Base qualities were left out, and no much larger clone turns up one base away.

The TCR originated in a man between 35 and 55 years old with glioma. The sequence links TRBV5-6 to TRBJ2-7, with 10 bases matching TRBD2. This specimen consisted of PBMCs, obtained from a glioma patient treated with radiotherapy, temozolomide or both. The DNA is TGTGCCAGCAGCCCGAACCCTAGCGGGGGCTACGAGCAGTACTTC. The encoded protein is CASSPNPSGGYEQYF.